This TCR beta chain was documented in a study of cytomegalovirus exposure and HLA in healthy donors. Study-wide findings and caveats: CMV antigen specificity was confirmed in vitro for three CMV-associated chains.

Concerning this clone itself: Its specificity is not known.

V was trimmed by 2 bases and J by 3 bases, leaving 8 bases between them. The CDR3 totals 13 residues. Germline V gene lookup returns CDR1 KGHSH and CDR2 LQKENI. Both 60 Vbeta primers and 13 Jbeta primers went into the PCR. Sequencing was performed with immunoSEQ multiplex PCR; in TCRdb, only in-frame clones are kept and a portion is missing. The sample contains approximately 69,000 clones, about 66% of which appear only once. Sequences were obtained from PBMCs. The clonotype was recovered from a middle-aged man in good health and CMV-seropositive. This chain joins TRBV18 and TRBJ2-7, with D possibly being TRBD2 (6 bases). The CDR3 spells CASSPFGGYEQYF. CDR3 nucleotide sequence: TGTGCCAGCTCACCATTCGGGGGCTACGAGCAGTACTTC.